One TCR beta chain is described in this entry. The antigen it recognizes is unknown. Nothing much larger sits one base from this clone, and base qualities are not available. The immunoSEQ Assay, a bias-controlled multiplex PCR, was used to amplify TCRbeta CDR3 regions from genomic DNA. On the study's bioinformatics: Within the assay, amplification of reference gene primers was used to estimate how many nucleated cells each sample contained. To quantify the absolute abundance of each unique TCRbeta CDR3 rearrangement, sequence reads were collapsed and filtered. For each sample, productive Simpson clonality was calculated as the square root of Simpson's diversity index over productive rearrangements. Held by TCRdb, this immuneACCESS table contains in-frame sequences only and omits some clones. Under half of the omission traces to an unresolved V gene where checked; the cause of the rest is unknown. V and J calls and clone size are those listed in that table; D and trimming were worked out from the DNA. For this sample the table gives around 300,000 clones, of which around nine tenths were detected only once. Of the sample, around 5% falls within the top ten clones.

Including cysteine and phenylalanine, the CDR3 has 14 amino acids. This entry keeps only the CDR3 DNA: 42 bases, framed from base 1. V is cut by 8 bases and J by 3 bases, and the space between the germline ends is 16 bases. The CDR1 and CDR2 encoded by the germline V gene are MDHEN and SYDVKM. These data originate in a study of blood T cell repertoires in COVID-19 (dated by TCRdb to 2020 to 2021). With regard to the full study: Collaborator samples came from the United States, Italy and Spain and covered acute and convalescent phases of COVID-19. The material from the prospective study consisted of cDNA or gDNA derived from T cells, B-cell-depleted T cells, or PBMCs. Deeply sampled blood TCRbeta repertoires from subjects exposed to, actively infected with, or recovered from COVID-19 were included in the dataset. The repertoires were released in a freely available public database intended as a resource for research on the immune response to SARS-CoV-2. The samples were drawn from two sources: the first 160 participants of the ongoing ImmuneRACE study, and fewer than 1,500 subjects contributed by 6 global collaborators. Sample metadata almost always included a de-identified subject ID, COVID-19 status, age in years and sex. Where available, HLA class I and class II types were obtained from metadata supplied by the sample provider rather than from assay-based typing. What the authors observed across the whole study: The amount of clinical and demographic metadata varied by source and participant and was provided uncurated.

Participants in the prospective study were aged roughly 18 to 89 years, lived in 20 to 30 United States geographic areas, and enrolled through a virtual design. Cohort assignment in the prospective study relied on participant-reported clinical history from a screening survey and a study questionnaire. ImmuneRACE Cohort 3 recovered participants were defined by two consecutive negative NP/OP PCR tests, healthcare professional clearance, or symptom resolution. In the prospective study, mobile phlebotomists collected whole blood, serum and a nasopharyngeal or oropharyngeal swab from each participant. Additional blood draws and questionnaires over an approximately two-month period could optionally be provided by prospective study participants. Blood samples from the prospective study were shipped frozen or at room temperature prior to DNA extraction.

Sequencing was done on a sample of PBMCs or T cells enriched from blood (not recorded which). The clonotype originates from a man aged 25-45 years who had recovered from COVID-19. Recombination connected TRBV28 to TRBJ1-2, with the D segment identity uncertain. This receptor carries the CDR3 CASSKRRGYYGYTF. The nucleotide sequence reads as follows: TGTGCCAGCTCAAAACGCCGGGGTTACTATGGCTACACCTTC.